This T cell receptor (beta chain) is drawn from a study of T cell repertoires in ileal Crohn's disease. Points from the study as a whole: Active smokers at surgery had more clonal expansions than non-smokers.

This CDR3 has 14 amino acids. CDR1 SGHRS and CDR2 YFSETQ come from the germline V gene. V shed 4 bases and J shed 5 bases, with 12 bases lying between them. TCRdb's copy holds only in-frame clones and misses some; the assay was immunoSEQ multiplex PCR. The repertoire has around 14,000 clones, 80% of them found once; the top ten carry 4% to 4.5%. To note about this clone: As yet, its antigen is unknown.

The receptor comes from an adult with Crohn's disease. The rearrangement joins TRBV5-1 to TRBJ2-2; D not resolved. Material for sequencing was ileal tissue. CDR3 sequence (DNA): TGCGCCAGCAGCACGAGCATTTTTACCGGGGAGCTGTTTTTT. It encodes CASSTSIFTGELFF.